A single sample gave rise to the 2 T cell receptor beta chains below, sequenced in a study of blood T cell repertoires in COVID-19. Only in-frame clones appear in the TCRdb table, and some are missing; sequencing was by immunoSEQ multiplex PCR. Of 200,000 or so clones in the sample, roughly 80% were seen once. Specimen: peripheral blood. These receptor sequences come from a human donor in a cohort sampled during active COVID-19.

The genes are TRBV27 and TRBJ2-7; 9 positions match TRBD2. Trimming took 5 bases from V and 3 from J; bases not matched to a gene: 8. Germline CDR1 is MNHEY and CDR2 is SMNVEV (reference sequence). There are 15 residues in the CDR3. The CDR3, as DNA: TGTGCCAGCAGTCAAATACTAGCGGGCGTCTACGAGCAGTACTTC. Protein product: CASSQILAGVYEQYF.

V is TRBV4-3 and J is TRBJ1-4; D not certain. Trimming cost V 4 bases and J 9 bases, with 21 bases left between them. This CDR3 spans 16 amino acids. Germline loops: CDR1 LGHNA, CDR2 YSLEER. As DNA, the CDR3 is TGCGCCAGCAGCCTGGACGGGGAATCCTTGAATCAAAAACTGTTTTTT. Translating it yields CASSLDGESLNQKLFF.